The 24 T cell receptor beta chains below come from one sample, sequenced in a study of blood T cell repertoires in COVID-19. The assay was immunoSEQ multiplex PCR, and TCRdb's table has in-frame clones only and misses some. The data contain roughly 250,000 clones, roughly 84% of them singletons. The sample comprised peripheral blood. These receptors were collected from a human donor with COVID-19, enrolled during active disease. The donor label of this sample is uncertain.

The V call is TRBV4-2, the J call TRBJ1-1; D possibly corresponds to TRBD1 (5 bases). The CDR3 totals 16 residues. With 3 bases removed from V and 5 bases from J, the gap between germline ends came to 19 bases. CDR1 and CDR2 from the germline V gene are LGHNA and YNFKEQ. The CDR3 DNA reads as TGTGCCAGCAGCCACCGCCGGGCAGGGAAGGCGACTGAAGCTTTCTTT. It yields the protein CASSHRRAGKATEAFF.

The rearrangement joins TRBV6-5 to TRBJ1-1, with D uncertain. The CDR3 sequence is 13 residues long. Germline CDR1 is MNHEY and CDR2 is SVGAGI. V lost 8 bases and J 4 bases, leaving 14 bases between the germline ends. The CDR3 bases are TGTGCCAGCGCTCCCAGACACCCCACTGAAGCTTTCTTT. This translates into CASAPRHPTEAFF.

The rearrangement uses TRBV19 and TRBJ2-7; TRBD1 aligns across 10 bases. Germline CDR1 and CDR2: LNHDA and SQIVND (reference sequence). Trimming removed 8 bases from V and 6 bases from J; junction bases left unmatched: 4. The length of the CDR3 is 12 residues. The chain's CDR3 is CASSGTGAEQYF. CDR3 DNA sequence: TGTGCCAGTTCCGGGACAGGGGCCGAGCAGTACTTC.

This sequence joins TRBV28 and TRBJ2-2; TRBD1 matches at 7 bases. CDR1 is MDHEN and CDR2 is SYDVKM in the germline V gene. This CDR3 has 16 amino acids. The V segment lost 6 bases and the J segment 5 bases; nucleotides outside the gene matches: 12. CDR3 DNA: TGTGCCAGCAGCTCACCGGGACAGATGATGACCGGGGAGCTGTTTTTT. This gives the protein CASSSPGQMMTGELFF.

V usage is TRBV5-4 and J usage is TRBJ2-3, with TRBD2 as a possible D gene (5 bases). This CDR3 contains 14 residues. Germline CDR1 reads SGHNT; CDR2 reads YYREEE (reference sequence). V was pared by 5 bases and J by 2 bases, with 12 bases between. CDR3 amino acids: CASRSGIATDTQYF. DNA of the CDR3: TGTGCCAGCAGGTCGGGAATAGCCACAGATACGCAGTATTTT.

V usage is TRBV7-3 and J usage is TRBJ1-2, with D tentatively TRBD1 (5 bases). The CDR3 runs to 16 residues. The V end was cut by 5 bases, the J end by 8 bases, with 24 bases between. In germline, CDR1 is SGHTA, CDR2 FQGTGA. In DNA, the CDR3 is TGTGCCAGCAGCCCCAACGGGGGACGGACGATGGGAGGCTACACCTTC. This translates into CASSPNGGRTMGGYTF.

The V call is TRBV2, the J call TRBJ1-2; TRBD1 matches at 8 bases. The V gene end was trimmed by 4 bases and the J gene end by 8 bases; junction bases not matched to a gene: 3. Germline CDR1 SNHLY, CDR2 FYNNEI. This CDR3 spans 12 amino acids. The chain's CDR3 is CASSVGQDGYTF. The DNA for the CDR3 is TGTGCCAGCAGTGTGGGACAGGACGGCTACACCTTC. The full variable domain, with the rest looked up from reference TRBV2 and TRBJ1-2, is EPEVTQTPSHQVTQMGQEVILRCVPISNHLYFYWYRQILGQKVEFLVSFYNNEISEKSEIFDDQFSVERPDGSNFTLKIRSTKLEDSAMYFCASSVGQDGYTFGSGTRLTVV.

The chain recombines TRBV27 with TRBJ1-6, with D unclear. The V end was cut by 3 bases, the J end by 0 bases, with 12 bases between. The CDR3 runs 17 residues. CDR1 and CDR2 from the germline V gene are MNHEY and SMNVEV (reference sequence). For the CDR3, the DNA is TGTGCCAGCAGTTTGGGTCGGGAGATCTCCTATAATTCACCCCTCCACTTT. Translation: CASSLGREISYNSPLHF.

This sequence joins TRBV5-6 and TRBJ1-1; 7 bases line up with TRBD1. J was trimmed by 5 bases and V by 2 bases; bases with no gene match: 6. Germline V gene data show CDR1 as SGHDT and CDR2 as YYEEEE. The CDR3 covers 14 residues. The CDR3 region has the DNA TGTGCCAGCAGCTTTGGACAGGTTGGGACTGAAGCTTTCTTT. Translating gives CASSFGQVGTEAFF.

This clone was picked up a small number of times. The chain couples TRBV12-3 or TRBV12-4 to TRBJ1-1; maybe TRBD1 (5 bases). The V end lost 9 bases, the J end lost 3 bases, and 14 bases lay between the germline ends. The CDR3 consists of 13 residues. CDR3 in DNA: TGTGCCAGTTGGAAGGCCAGGGACACTGAAGCTTTCTTT. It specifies CASWKARDTEAFF.

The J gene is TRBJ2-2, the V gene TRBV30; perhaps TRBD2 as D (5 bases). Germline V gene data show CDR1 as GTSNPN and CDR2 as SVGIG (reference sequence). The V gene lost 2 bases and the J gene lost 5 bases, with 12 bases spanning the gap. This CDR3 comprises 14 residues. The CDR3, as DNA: TGTGCCTGGAGTTTGACTCGGGAAACCGGGGAGCTGTTTTTT. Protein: CAWSLTRETGELFF.

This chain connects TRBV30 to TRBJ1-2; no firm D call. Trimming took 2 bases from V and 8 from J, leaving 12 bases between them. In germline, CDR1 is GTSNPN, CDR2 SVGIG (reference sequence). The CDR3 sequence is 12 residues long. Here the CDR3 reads CAWSLAAGGYTF. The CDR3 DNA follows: TGTGCCTGGAGTTTAGCCGCGGGGGGCTACACCTTC.

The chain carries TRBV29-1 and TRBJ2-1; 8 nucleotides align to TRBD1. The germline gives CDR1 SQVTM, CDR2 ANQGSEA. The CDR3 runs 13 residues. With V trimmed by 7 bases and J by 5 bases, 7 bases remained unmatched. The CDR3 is CSASGQENNEQFF. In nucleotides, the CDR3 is TGCAGCGCCTCGGGACAGGAGAACAATGAGCAGTTCTTC.

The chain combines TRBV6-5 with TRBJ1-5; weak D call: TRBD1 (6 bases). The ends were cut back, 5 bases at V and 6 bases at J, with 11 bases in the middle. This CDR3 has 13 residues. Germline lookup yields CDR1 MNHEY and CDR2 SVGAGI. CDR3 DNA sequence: TGTGCCAGCAGTCGACAGGTTGGTCAGCCCCAGCATTTT. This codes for CASSRQVGQPQHF.

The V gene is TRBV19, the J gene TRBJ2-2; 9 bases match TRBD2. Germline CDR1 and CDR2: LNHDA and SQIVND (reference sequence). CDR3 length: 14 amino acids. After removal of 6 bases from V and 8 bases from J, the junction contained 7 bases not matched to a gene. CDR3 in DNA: TGTGCCAGTAGCTTTAGCGGGAGTGGAGGGGAGCTGTTTTTT. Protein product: CASSFSGSGGELFF. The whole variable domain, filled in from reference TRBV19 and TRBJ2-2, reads DGGITQSPKYLFRKEGQNVTLSCEQNLNHDAMYWYRQDPGQGLRLIYYSQIVNDFQKGDIAEGYSVSREKKESFPLTVTSAQKNPTAFYLCASSFSGSGGELFFGEGSRLTVL.

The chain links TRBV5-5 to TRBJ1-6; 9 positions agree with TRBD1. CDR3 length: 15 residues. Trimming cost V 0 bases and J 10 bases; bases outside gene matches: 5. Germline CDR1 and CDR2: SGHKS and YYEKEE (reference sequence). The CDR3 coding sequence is TGTGCCAGCAGCTTGGAGACAGGGGGGACATCACCCCTCCACTTT. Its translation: CASSLETGGTSPLHF. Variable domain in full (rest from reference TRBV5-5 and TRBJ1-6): DAGVTQSPTHLIKTRGQQVTLRCSPISGHKSVSWYQQVLGQGPQFIFQYYEKEERGRGNFPDRFSARQFPNYSSELNVNALLLGDSALYLCASSLETGGTSPLHFGNGTRLTVT.

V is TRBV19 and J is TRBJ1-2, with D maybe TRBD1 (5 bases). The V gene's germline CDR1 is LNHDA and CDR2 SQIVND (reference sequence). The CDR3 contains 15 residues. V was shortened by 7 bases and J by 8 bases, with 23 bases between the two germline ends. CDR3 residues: CASTPVRGGARGYTF. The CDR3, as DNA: TGTGCCAGTACCCCGGTGCGCGGAGGGGCGCGAGGCTACACCTTC.

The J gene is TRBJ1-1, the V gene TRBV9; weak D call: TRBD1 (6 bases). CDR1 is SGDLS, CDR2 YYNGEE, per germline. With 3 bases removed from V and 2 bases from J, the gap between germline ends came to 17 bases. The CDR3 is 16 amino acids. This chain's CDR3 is CASSAPRGEANTEAFF. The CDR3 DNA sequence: TGTGCCAGCAGCGCTCCCAGGGGTGAAGCAAACACTGAAGCTTTCTTT.

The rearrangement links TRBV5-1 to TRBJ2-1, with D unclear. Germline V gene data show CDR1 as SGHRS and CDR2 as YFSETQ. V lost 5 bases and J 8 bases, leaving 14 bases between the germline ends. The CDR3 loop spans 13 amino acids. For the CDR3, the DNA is TGCGCCAGCAGGAGCGCCGGTTTGGATGAGCAGTTCTTC. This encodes CASRSAGLDEQFF.

The CDR3: CASSYSGTGTQPQHF. The CDR3 DNA reads as TGTGCCAGCAGTTACTCGGGGACAGGGACTCAGCCCCAGCATTTT. The V and J genes are TRBV6-2 or TRBV6-3 and TRBJ1-5; 9 bases are a match to TRBD1. Trimming took 0 bases from V and 6 from J; bases not matched to a gene: 3. This CDR3 comprises 15 residues. Germline CDR1 is MNHEY and CDR2 is SVGEGT.

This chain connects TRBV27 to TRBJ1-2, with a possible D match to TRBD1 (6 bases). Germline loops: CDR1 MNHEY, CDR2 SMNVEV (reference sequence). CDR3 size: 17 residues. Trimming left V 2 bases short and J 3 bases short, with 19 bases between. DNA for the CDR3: TGTGCCAGCAGTTTAATGGGGAGGGGGAATTCACACTATGGCTACACCTTC. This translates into CASSLMGRGNSHYGYTF.

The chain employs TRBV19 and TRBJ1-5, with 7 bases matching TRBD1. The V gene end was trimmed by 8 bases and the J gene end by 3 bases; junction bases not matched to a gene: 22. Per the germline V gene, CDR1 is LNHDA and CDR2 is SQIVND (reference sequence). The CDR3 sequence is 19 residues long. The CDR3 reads CASDYGQALVLGDNQPQHF. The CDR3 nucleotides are TGTGCCAGTGATTATGGACAGGCCCTGGTGCTAGGGGACAATCAGCCCCAGCATTTT. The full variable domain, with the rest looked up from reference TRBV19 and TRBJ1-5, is DGGITQSPKYLFRKEGQNVTLSCEQNLNHDAMYWYRQDPGQGLRLIYYSQIVNDFQKGDIAEGYSVSREKKESFPLTVTSAQKNPTAFYLCASDYGQALVLGDNQPQHFGDGTRLSIL.

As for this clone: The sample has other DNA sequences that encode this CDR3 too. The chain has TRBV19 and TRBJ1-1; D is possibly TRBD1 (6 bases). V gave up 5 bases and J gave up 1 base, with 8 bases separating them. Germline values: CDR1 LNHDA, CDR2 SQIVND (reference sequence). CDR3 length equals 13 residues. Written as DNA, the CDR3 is TGTGCCAGTAGTTTGGGACAGAACACTGAAGCTTTCTTT. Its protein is CASSLGQNTEAFF.

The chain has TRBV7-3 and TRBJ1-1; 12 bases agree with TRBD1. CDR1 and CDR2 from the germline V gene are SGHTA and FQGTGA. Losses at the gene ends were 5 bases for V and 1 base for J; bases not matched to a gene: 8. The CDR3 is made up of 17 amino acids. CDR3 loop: CASSVRGQGARNTEAFF. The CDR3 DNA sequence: TGTGCCAGCAGCGTCCGGGGACAGGGGGCGCGGAACACTGAAGCTTTCTTT. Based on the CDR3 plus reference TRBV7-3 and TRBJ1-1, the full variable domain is GAGVSQTPSNKVTEKGKYVELRCDPISGHTALYWYRQSLGQGPEFLIYFQGTGAADDSGLPNDRFFAVRPEGSVSTLKIQRTERGDSAVYLCASSVRGQGARNTEAFFGQGTRLTVV.